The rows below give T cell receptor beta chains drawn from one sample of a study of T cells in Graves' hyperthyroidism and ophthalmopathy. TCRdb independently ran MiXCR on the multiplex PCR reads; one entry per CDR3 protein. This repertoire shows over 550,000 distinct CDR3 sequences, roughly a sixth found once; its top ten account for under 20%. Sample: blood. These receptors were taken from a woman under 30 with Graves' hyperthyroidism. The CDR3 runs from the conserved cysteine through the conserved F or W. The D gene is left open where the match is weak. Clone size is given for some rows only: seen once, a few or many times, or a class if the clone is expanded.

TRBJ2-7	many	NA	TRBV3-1	CASSQASRYEQYF	TGTGCCAGCAGCCAAGCTAGCAGGTACGAGCAGTACTTC
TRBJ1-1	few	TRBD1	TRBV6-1	CASSYYTGGTEAFF	TGTGCCAGCAGTTATTACACAGGGGGCACTGAAGCTTTCTTT
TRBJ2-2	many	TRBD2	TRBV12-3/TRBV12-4	CASSFLAGAGELFF	TGTGCCAGCAGTTTCCTAGCGGGAGCCGGGGAGCTGTTTTTT
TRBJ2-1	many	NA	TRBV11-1	CASSLADRSYNEQFF	TGTGCCAGCAGCTTAGCGGACCGCTCCTACAATGAGCAGTTCTTC
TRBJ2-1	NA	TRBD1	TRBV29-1	CSVPGTGTDEQFF	TGCAGCGTCCCCGGGACAGGGACCGATGAGCAGTTCTTC
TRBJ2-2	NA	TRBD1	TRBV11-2	CASRLTGAGELFF	TGTGCCAGCAGGCTTACAGGGGCCGGGGAGCTGTTTTTT
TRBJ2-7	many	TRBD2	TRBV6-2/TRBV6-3	CASSSSGGPEQYF	TGTGCCAGCAGTTCTAGCGGGGGTCCTGAGCAGTACTTC
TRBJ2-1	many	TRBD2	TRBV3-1	CASSPGTSGIWNEQFF	TGTGCCAGCAGCCCTGGGACTAGCGGGATTTGGAATGAGCAGTTCTTC
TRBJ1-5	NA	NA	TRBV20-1	CSPKGANQPQHF	TGCAGTCCAAAAGGGGCCAATCAGCCCCAGCATTTT
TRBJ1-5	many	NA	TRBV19	CASSIDGAENQPQHF	TGTGCCAGTAGTATAGATGGGGCAGAAAATCAGCCCCAGCATTTT
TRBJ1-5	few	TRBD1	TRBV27	CASSLSTGANQPQHF	TGTGCCAGCAGTTTATCAACAGGGGCAAATCAGCCCCAGCATTTT
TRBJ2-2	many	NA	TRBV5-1	CASSLDGNSGELFF	TGCGCCAGCAGCTTGGACGGGAACTCCGGGGAGCTGTTTTTT
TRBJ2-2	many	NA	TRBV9	CASSVEAGQGGELFF	TGTGCCAGCAGCGTAGAGGCAGGGCAAGGCGGGGAGCTGTTTTTT
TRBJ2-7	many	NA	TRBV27	CASSSPGRTAYEQYF	TGTGCCAGCAGTTCTCCCGGCAGGACCGCCTACGAGCAGTACTTC
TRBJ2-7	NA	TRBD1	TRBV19	CASSNSGTGFNEQYF	TGTGCCAGTAGCAACTCCGGGACAGGGTTCAACGAGCAGTACTTC
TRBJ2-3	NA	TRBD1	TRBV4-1	CASSQITGGSDTQYF	TGCGCCAGCAGCCAAATCACAGGGGGCTCAGATACGCAGTATTTT
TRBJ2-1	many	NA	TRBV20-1	CSALDWSSYNEQFF	TGCAGTGCCTTGGACTGGAGCTCCTACAATGAGCAGTTCTTC
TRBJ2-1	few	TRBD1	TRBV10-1	CATDRGGSTEKFF	TGCGCCACAGACAGGGGGGGAAGCACTGAAAAGTTCTTC
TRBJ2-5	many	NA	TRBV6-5	CASSYSTAQETQYF	TGTGCCAGCAGTTACTCGACAGCCCAAGAGACCCAGTACTTC
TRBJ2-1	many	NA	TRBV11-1	CASSLSRRGTPYHNEQFF	TGTGCCAGCAGCTTATCCCGGCGGGGGACACCATACCACAATGAGCAGTTCTTC
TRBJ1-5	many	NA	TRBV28	CASSSPTPNQPQHF	TGTGCCAGCAGTTCTCCAACACCCAATCAGCCCCAGCATTTT
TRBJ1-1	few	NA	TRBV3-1	CASSQVRGGMNTEAFF	TGTGCCAGCAGCCAAGTACGGGGTGGCATGAACACTGAAGCTTTCTTT
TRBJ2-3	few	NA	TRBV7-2	CASSMGALTDTQYF	TGTGCCAGCAGTATGGGGGCCTTAACAGATACGCAGTATTTT
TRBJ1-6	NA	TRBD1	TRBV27	CASRQGQYYNSPLHF	TGTGCCAGCAGACAGGGACAGTACTATAATTCACCCCTCCACTTT
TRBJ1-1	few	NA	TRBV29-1	CSVEAATSYEAFF	TGCAGCGTTGAAGCCGCGACGAGCTATGAAGCTTTCTTT
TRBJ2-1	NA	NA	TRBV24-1	CATSPGASYNEQFF	TGTGCCACCAGCCCGGGGGCCTCCTACAATGAGCAGTTCTTC
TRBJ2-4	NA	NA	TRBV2	CASSPLGTASDIQYF	TGTGCCAGCAGTCCCTTAGGGACCGCCTCGGACATTCAGTACTTC
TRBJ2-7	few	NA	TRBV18	CASSPSYYEQYF	TGTGCCAGCTCACCGTCCTACTACGAGCAGTACTTC
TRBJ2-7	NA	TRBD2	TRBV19	CASRMLAGAGEQYF	TGTGCCAGTAGGATGTTAGCGGGAGCTGGCGAGCAGTACTTC
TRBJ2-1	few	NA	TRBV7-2	CASSPRRGPGLYEQFF	TGTGCCAGCAGCCCACGACGGGGGCCCGGCCTGTATGAGCAGTTCTTC
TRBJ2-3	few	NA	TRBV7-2	CASSGLNTDTQYF	TGTGCCAGCAGCGGACTGAACACAGATACGCAGTATTTT
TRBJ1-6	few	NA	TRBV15	CATSRDLGDGNSPLHF	TGTGCCACCAGCAGAGATCTAGGGGACGGCAATTCACCCCTCCACTTT
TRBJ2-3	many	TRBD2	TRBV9	CASSELAGVDTQYF	TGTGCCAGCAGCGAACTAGCGGGGGTGGATACGCAGTATTTT
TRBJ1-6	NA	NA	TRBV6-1	CASSLTTARGVLALHF	TGTGCCAGCAGTCTCACGACAGCACGGGGAGTATTAGCCCTCCACTTT
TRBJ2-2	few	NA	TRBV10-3	CAISSGTSNTGELFF	TGTGCCATCAGTTCCGGGACATCGAACACCGGGGAGCTGTTTTTT
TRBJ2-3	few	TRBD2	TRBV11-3	CASSLGTSNADTQYF	TGTGCCAGCAGCTTAGGGACTAGCAATGCAGATACGCAGTATTTT
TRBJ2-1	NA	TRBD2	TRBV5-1	CASSFRLAGGKMNEQFF	TGCGCCAGCAGCTTTCGACTAGCGGGAGGGAAAATGAATGAGCAGTTCTTC